This passage covers 28 T cell receptor beta chains from one sample sequenced in a study of blood T cell repertoires in COVID-19. Produced via immunoSEQ multiplex PCR; TCRdb's table is partial and in-frame only. The repertoire consists of over 250,000 clones, with approximately 87% occurring once and the leading ten covering 1.5%. The sequencing input was peripheral blood. These receptors came from a middle-aged woman who had recovered from COVID-19.

The chain joins TRBV7-3 to TRBJ2-7, with TRBD1 matching over 9 bases. This CDR3 comprises 14 residues. The junction had 7 bases not matched to a gene; V was cut back by 3 bases and J by 7 bases. Germline V gene sequence: CDR1 SGHTA, CDR2 FQGTGA. The CDR3 DNA sequence: TGTGCCAGCAGCTTCGGGACAGGGATTGGAGAGCAGTACTTC. Its protein product is CASSFGTGIGEQYF.

This chain uses TRBV5-6 with TRBJ2-4; 10 bases align to TRBD1. J was trimmed by 2 bases and V by 0 bases; bases with no gene match: 11. This CDR3 has 19 residues. The germline V gene has CDR1 SGHDT and CDR2 YYEEEE. The CDR3 spells CASSLVSRRTGGTKNIQYF. The CDR3 DNA reads TGTGCCAGCAGCTTGGTATCGAGGCGGACAGGGGGTACCAAAAACATTCAGTACTTC.

This clone was recorded once. V usage is TRBV18 and J usage is TRBJ2-7, with 12 nucleotides matching TRBD2. This CDR3 is built from 16 residues. Unmatched junction bases numbered 7, after V lost 6 bases and J lost 1 base. Germline assignment: CDR1 KGHSH and CDR2 LQKENI. The CDR3 DNA is TGTGCCAGCTCCTTCACTAGCGGGGGGAATTCCTACGAGCAGTACTTC. Amino acid sequence: CASSFTSGGNSYEQYF. Complete variable domain (other parts from reference TRBV18 and TRBJ2-7): NAGVMQNPRHLVRRRGQEARLRCSPMKGHSHVYWYRQLPEEGLKFMVYLQKENIIDESGMPKERFSAEFPKEGPSILRIQQVVRGDSAAYFCASSFTSGGNSYEQYFGPGTRLTVT.

This chain links TRBV5-4 with TRBJ1-1, with TRBD1 matching over 9 bases. Germline V gene sequence: CDR1 SGHNT, CDR2 YYREEE (reference sequence). V lost 3 bases to trimming and J lost 1 base; unmatched junction nucleotides: 7. This CDR3 has 16 residues. CDR3 residues: CASSSGTGLTNTEAFF. DNA of the CDR3: TGTGCCAGCAGCTCCGGGACAGGGTTGACGAACACTGAAGCTTTCTTT.

The chain employs TRBV12-3 or TRBV12-4 and TRBJ1-2; 7 positions match TRBD1. This CDR3 is 12 amino acids long. J gave up 4 bases and V 8 bases, and 4 bases lay outside the gene matches. CDR3 sequence (DNA): TGTGCCAGCCGACAGGGACTCTATGGCTACACCTTC. Translated, it gives CASRQGLYGYTF.

The chain uses TRBV7-9 and TRBJ2-7; possibly TRBD2 for D (5 bases). The CDR3 contains 13 residues. Trimming cost V 5 bases and J 3 bases, with 11 bases left between them. Germline V gives CDR1 SEHNR, CDR2 FQNEAQ (reference sequence). This CDR3 reads CASSPYTSYEQYF. As DNA, the CDR3 is TGTGCCAGCAGCCCCTATACTAGCTACGAGCAGTACTTC.

The chain couples TRBV24-1 to TRBJ2-2; 8 positions agree with TRBD1. The CDR3 spans 16 residues. Unmatched junction bases numbered 6, after V lost 2 bases and J lost 5 bases. Germline CDR1 is KGHDR and CDR2 is SFDVKD. CDR3 nucleotides: TGTGCCACCAGTGATTCGTGGACAGGGCGGACCGGGGAGCTGTTTTTT. It is translated as CATSDSWTGRTGELFF.

CDR3: CASSIDVGAWQNIQYF. CDR3 nucleotides: TGTGCCAGTAGTATAGATGTGGGGGCCTGGCAAAACATTCAGTACTTC. The V call is TRBV19, the J call TRBJ2-4; D is perhaps TRBD1 (6 bases). Germline values: CDR1 LNHDA, CDR2 SQIVND (reference sequence). The V and J ends lost 0 bases and 5 bases respectively, with 14 bases between them. The CDR3 sequence is 16 residues long.

V is TRBV10-2 and J is TRBJ2-5, with 8 bases that match TRBD1. The CDR3 is 15 residues long. The germline V gene encodes CDR1 WSHSY and CDR2 SAAADI. Unmatched junction bases numbered 12, after V lost 7 bases and J lost 5 bases. The CDR3 region is CASKKDRERWETQYF. The CDR3 nucleotides are TGCGCCAGCAAAAAGGACAGGGAGAGGTGGGAGACCCAGTACTTC.

This clone was found a few times. The chain recombines TRBV6-5 with TRBJ1-2; 10 bases agree with TRBD1. The CDR3 is made up of 13 amino acids. V gave up 6 bases and J gave up 8 bases; unmatched junction bases: 6. CDR1 MNHEY and CDR2 SVGAGI come from the germline V gene. As DNA, the CDR3 is TGTGCCAGCAGCTTTGGACAGGGGGGAGGCTACACCTTC. Translating it yields CASSFGQGGGYTF.

V usage is TRBV5-8 and J usage is TRBJ2-1; D gene ambiguous. This CDR3 is 12 amino acids long. Germline CDR1 is SGHTS and CDR2 is YDEGEE. Between the trimmed V and J ends, which lost 4 bases and 7 bases, there was a span of 9 bases. The CDR3 loop reads CASSPFRNEQFF. The CDR3 DNA follows: TGTGCCAGCAGCCCTTTTCGGAATGAGCAGTTCTTC. Filled out from reference TRBV5-8 and TRBJ2-1, the complete variable domain reads EAGVTQSPTHLIKTRGQQATLRCSPISGHTSVYWYQQALGLGLQFLLWYDEGEERNRGNFPPRFSGRQFPNYSSELNVNALELEDSALYLCASSPFRNEQFFGPGTRLTVL.

The V and J genes are TRBV5-4 and TRBJ1-2; unclear D gene. V shed 2 bases and J shed 2 bases, with 10 bases lying between them. Germline V gene sequence: CDR1 SGHNT, CDR2 YYREEE (reference sequence). CDR3 length: 14 amino acids. The CDR3 is CASSFLDTNYGYTF. CDR3 DNA: TGTGCCAGCAGCTTTCTCGACACAAACTATGGCTACACCTTC.

This clone appeared once. This rearrangement joins TRBV19 to TRBJ1-1; 7 bases map to TRBD1. The V gene end was trimmed by 4 bases and the J gene end by 0 bases; junction bases not matched to a gene: 14. The CDR3 runs 18 residues. In germline, CDR1 is LNHDA, CDR2 SQIVND (reference sequence). CDR3 sequence (DNA): TGTGCCAGTAGTACAGCCCCGGGACAGTGGGCCCTGAACACTGAAGCTTTCTTT. It yields the protein CASSTAPGQWALNTEAFF.

The V gene is TRBV30, the J gene TRBJ1-4; 10 bases agree with TRBD1. The V and J ends lost 5 bases and 2 bases, in that order; junction bases with no gene match: 2. CDR1 and CDR2 (germline): GTSNPN, SVGIG (reference sequence). The CDR3 has 14 amino acids. The CDR3 DNA reads as TGTGCCTGGGACAGGGGGCGGACTAATGAAAAACTGTTTTTT. Translated, it gives CAWDRGRTNEKLFF. The full variable domain, its missing parts supplied by reference TRBV30 and TRBJ1-4, is SQTIHQWPATLVQPVGSPLSLECTVEGTSNPNLYWYRQAAGRGLQLLFYSVGIGQISSEVPQNLSASRPQDRQFILSSKKLLLSDSGFYLCAWDRGRTNEKLFFGSGTQLSVL.

This clone was picked up a small number of times. This rearrangement joins TRBV27 to TRBJ1-2; TRBD1 might be the D (5 bases). The V gene lost 5 bases and the J gene lost 4 bases, with 14 bases spanning the gap. Germline lookup yields CDR1 MNHEY and CDR2 SMNVEV (reference sequence). The CDR3 extends over 14 amino acids. The CDR3 loop reads CASSPLGQAYGYTF. In nucleotides, the CDR3 is TGTGCCAGCAGTCCCCTGGGGCAGGCCTATGGCTACACCTTC.

The chain couples TRBV4-3 to TRBJ1-2; 7 nucleotides align to TRBD1. Per germline, CDR1 LGHNA and CDR2 YSLEER. The CDR3 is 20 amino acids. Germline trimming cut 4 bases from V and 0 bases from J; bases unmatched to any gene: 20. CDR3 sequence reads: CASSREQGHDYLGSNYGYTF. CDR3 in DNA: TGCGCCAGCAGCCGGGAACAGGGGCACGATTACCTAGGATCTAACTATGGCTACACCTTC.

The chain is built from TRBV5-1 and TRBJ1-2; D perhaps matches TRBD1 (5 bases). V was trimmed by 6 bases and J by 2 bases, leaving 17 bases between them. Germline V CDR1 and CDR2: SGHRS, YFSETQ. This CDR3 has 15 amino acids. The CDR3: CASNRGFNGNYGYTF. CDR3 nucleotide sequence: TGCGCCAGCAATCGGGGGTTCAATGGGAACTATGGCTACACCTTC.

This clone was observed a handful of times. The J gene is TRBJ1-2, the V gene TRBV9; 8 bases map to TRBD1. The CDR3 has 15 residues. The J segment lost 8 bases and the V segment lost 6 bases, leaving 15 bases of the junction unmatched. Germline CDR1 and CDR2: SGDLS and YYNGEE. The CDR3 bases are TGTGCCAGCACCGTTTCGACAGGGGAGACAGGCGGCTACACCTTC. Amino acid sequence: CASTVSTGETGGYTF.

V gene TRBV2 combines with J gene TRBJ1-2, with no clear D. CDR1 is SNHLY and CDR2 is FYNNEI in the germline V gene. The CDR3 has 13 residues. The V gene lost 6 bases and the J gene lost 1 base, with 9 bases spanning the gap. The CDR3 DNA is TGTGCCAGCAGGGGCGGGATTAACTATGGCTACACCTTC. Protein sequence: CASRGGINYGYTF.

This chain links TRBV5-5 with TRBJ1-5; perhaps TRBD1 as D (6 bases). Germline values: CDR1 SGHKS, CDR2 YYEKEE (reference sequence). The CDR3 spans 14 residues. Trimming took off 0 bases at V and 6 bases at J, with 10 bases between the two ends. In DNA, the CDR3 is TGTGCCAGCAGCTTGGGGGGGGGCAGTCAGCCCCAGCATTTT. Encoded protein: CASSLGGGSQPQHF.

The chain joins TRBV3-1 (or the pseudogene TRBV3-2) to TRBJ1-5; D uncertain. Germline V CDR1 and CDR2: LGHDT, YNNKEL (reference sequence). The length of the CDR3 is 13 residues. Deletions cut 4 bases from V and 4 bases from J, with 8 bases between. The DNA for the CDR3 is TGTGCCAGCAGCCGTTCCTTAAATCAGCCCCAGCATTTT. Its translation: CASSRSLNQPQHF.

V usage is TRBV5-1 and J usage is TRBJ1-4; D may be TRBD1 (5 bases). V was trimmed by 4 bases and J by 0 bases, leaving 10 bases between them. Germline V CDR1 and CDR2: SGHRS, YFSETQ. CDR3 length: 15 amino acids. This CDR3 is CASSLGGATNEKLFF. The CDR3 DNA reads TGCGCCAGCAGCCTCGGGGGGGCAACTAATGAAAAACTGTTTTTT.

The V and J genes are TRBV12-5 and TRBJ2-1, with 8 bases that match TRBD2. This CDR3 has 14 amino acids. Germline values: CDR1 LGHNT, CDR2 FRNRAP. Germline trimming cut 5 bases from V and 6 bases from J; bases unmatched to any gene: 6. The CDR3 nucleotides read TGTGCTAGTGGTGACCATGGGACTAGCAATGAGCAGTTCTTC. Protein sequence: CASGDHGTSNEQFF.

The chain employs TRBV14 and TRBJ1-1; D might be TRBD1 (5 bases). V was trimmed by 4 bases and J by 6 bases, leaving 9 bases between them. The CDR3 is 12 residues long. Per the germline V gene, CDR1 is SGHDN and CDR2 is FVKESK. The CDR3 reads CASSRGVAEAFF. For the CDR3, the DNA is TGTGCCAGCAGCCGGGGGGTCGCTGAAGCTTTCTTT.

This clone has a handful of counts. One end of the junction varies from germline; a read error may be responsible. This sample also contains other DNA sequences that code for the same CDR3. The chain employs TRBV19 and TRBJ1-1, with D possibly being TRBD1 (6 bases). From germline, CDR1 is LNHDA and CDR2 SQIVND (reference sequence). The CDR3 totals 16 residues. The CDR3 sequence is CASSMFLRGVKTEAFF. The CDR3 coding sequence is TGTGCCAGTAGTATGTTCCTCAGGGGTGTGAAGACTGAAGCTTTCTTT. The complete variable domain, with remaining parts taken from reference TRBV19 and TRBJ1-1, reads DGGITQSPKYLFRKEGQNVTLSCEQNLNHDAMYWYRQDPGQGLRLIYYSQIVNDFQKGDIAEGYSVSREKKESFPLTVTSAQKNPTAFYLCASSMFLRGVKTEAFFGQGTRLTVV.

The V and J genes are TRBV4-1 and TRBJ1-2; no clear D gene. V shed 2 bases and J shed 4 bases, with 8 bases lying between them. The germline gives CDR1 MGHRA, CDR2 YSYEKL. The CDR3 is 13 amino acids. The DNA for the CDR3 is TGCGCCAGCAGCCAAATGCCGGTCTATGGCTACACCTTC. Translating it yields CASSQMPVYGYTF.

V gene TRBV3-1 (or the pseudogene TRBV3-2) combines with J gene TRBJ1-2; D is uncertain. There are 12 residues in the CDR3. From germline, CDR1 is LGHDT and CDR2 YNNKEL (reference sequence). Trimming removed 3 bases from V and 5 bases from J, with 7 bases in between. The CDR3 spells CASSQTGYGYTF. As DNA, the CDR3 is TGTGCCAGCAGCCAGACGGGGTATGGCTACACCTTC.

The chain couples TRBV19 to TRBJ1-1; D might be TRBD1 (6 bases). V lost 5 bases to trimming and J lost 5 bases, with 18 bases between them. The CDR3 spans 15 residues. Germline CDR1 reads LNHDA; CDR2 reads SQIVND (reference sequence). Here the CDR3 reads CASSAQITGRTEAFF. CDR3 nucleotide sequence: TGTGCCAGTAGTGCCCAAATAACAGGGCGGACTGAAGCTTTCTTT.